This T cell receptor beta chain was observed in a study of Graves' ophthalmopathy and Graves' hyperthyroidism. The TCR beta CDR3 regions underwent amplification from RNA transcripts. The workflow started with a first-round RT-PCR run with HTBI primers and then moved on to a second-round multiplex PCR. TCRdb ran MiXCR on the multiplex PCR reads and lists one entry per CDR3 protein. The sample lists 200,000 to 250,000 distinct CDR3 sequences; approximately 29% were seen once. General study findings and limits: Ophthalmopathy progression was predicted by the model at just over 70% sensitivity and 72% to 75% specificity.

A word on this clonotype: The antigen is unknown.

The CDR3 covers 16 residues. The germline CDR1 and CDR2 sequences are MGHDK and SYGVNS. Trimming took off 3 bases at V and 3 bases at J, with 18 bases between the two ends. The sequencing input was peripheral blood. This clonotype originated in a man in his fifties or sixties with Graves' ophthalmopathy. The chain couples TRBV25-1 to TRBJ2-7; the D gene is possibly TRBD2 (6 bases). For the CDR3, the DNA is TGTGCCAGCAGTGAGGTTGGGGGGAGAGGTTTCTACGAGCAGTACTTC. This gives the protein CASSEVGGRGFYEQYF.